Detailed here is one T cell receptor (beta chain). The antigen is undetermined. The CDR3 length is 12 residues. The germline gives CDR1 SQVTM, CDR2 ANQGSEA. Trimming left V 6 bases short and J 4 bases short, with 12 bases between. This table comes from immunoSEQ multiplex PCR, and its TCRdb copy is limited to in-frame clones, with some not included. The data contain millions of clones, more than 85% of them singletons. The sample belongs to a study of shared clonotypes between healthy human individuals. Study conclusions and caveats: The authors expected sequencing depth to affect clonotype sharing among donors.

The naive CD8 fraction comprised CD45RO-negative cells positively selected for CCR7 and excluded terminally differentiated effector memory CD45RA+ cells. This TCR was sampled from a man aged 18 to 29 in good health. Some clones in this sample may be carry-over from other donors' samples. Sequencing input: naive CD8+ T cells from PBMCs. The chain is built from TRBV29-1 and TRBJ1-2; D gene unclear. CDR3 loop: CSVPGGRYGYTF. As DNA, the CDR3 is TGCAGCGTCCCTGGAGGGCGCTATGGCTACACCTTC.